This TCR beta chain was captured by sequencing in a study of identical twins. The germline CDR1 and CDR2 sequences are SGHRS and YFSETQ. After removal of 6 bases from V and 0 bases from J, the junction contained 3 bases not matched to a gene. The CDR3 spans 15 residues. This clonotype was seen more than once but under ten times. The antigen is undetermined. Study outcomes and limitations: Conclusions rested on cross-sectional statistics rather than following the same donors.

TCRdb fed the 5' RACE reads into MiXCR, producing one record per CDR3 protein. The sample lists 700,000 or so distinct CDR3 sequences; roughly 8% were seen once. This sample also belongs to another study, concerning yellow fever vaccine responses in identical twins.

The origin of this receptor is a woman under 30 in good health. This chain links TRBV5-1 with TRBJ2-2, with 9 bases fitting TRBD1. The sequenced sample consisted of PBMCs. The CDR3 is CASTGQGSNTGELFF. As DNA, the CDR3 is TGCGCCAGCACAGGACAGGGGTCGAACACCGGGGAGCTGTTTTTT.